Presented here are 10 T cell receptor beta chains from one specimen sequenced in a study of CXCR3-negative and CXCR3-positive naive CD8 T cells. The authors prepared UMI-labeled TRB cDNA libraries by 5' RACE. TCRdb re-called the 5' RACE reads and gives one entry per CDR3 protein, without DNA. Its table lists 45,000 or so distinct CDR3 sequences. The sequenced sample was memory CD8+ T cells from blood. The receptors were sampled from a human donor in good health. Some clones in this sample may be carry-over from other donors' samples.

The V and J genes are TRBV6-2 or TRBV6-3 and TRBJ2-7; TCRdb designates TRBD1, a call that cannot be tested without DNA. The CDR3 is 14 amino acids. Germline loops: CDR1 MNHEY, CDR2 SVGEGT. This chain's CDR3 is CASSWLTGNYEQYF.

The rearrangement links TRBV20-1 to TRBJ2-3; without DNA, the TCRdb call of TRBD1 cannot be checked. This CDR3 region has 15 residues. Germline lookup yields CDR1 DFQATT and CDR2 SNEGSKA (reference sequence). The CDR3: CSARDLLAGPDTQYF.

This chain uses TRBV6-2 or TRBV6-3 with TRBJ2-3. The CDR3 totals 14 residues. Per the germline V gene, CDR1 is MNHEY and CDR2 is SVGEGT. CDR3 sequence reads: CASSERGDTDTQYF.

Frequency places this clonotype as medium-sized. The chain carries TRBV5-6 and TRBJ2-7. The CDR3 is 14 residues long. Germline V CDR1 and CDR2: SGHDT, YYEEEE. This CDR3 reads CASSLGPTSYEQYF.

The chain is built from TRBV10-2 and TRBJ2-5; there is no DNA to check the TCRdb D call of TRBD2. CDR1 and CDR2 (germline): WSHSY, SAAADI. The CDR3 length is 14 residues. CDR3: CASTERGVQETQYF.

V and J are TRBV6-5 and TRBJ2-7; TCRdb lists TRBD1, though no DNA is available to test this call. Germline CDR1 and CDR2: MNHEY and SVGAGI. The CDR3 contains 16 residues. The CDR3 loop is CASSYSRGTGIYEQYF.

The chain employs TRBV29-1 and TRBJ1-6; TCRdb designates TRBD1, a call that cannot be tested without DNA. The CDR3 contains 12 residues. Germline V gene data show CDR1 as SQVTM and CDR2 as ANQGSEA. This CDR3 reads CSARDSDSPLHF.

This sequence joins TRBV11-3 and TRBJ2-1; the TRBD1 assignment by TCRdb is unverifiable without DNA. Germline CDR1 SGHNT, CDR2 YENEEA. This CDR3 has 16 amino acids. This CDR3 is CASSPRGGSSYNEQFF.

The chain is built from TRBV14 and TRBJ2-1; the D gene TCRdb calls, TRBD1, cannot be checked with no DNA. Germline CDR1 is SGHDN and CDR2 is FVKESK. The CDR3 covers 14 residues. The CDR3 sequence is CASNPGQFHNEQFF.

V and J are TRBV18 and TRBJ1-5; there is no DNA to check the TCRdb D call of TRBD1. The CDR3 sequence is 13 residues long. CDR1 and CDR2 (germline): KGHSH, LQKENI. This chain's CDR3 is CASSPSPDQPQHF.